A selection of T cell receptor beta chains follows, all from one sample in a study of T cell changes during pregnancy in multiple sclerosis. Libraries were prepared by immunoSEQ multiplex PCR; TCRdb keeps only in-frame clonotypes and omits some of them. There are about 40,000 clones in the sample; roughly 92% occur only once, and about 0.8% lies in the top ten. The sample was CD4+ T cells from peripheral blood mononuclear cells, taken before pregnancy. These receptors were taken from a female donor with multiple sclerosis, enrolled in a pregnancy study. The CDR3 runs from the conserved cysteine through the conserved F or W. D genes are given only for firm matches. Only part of the rows carry a size: once, few, many, or a class if the clone is expanded.

V	J	D	size	CDR3	DNA
TRBV7-2	TRBJ2-7	TRBD1	-	CASSSRDRVTYEQYF	TGTGCCAGCAGCTCCCGGGACAGGGTAACCTACGAGCAGTACTTC
TRBV11-2	TRBJ2-7	TRBD2	-	CASSIIGTSGLYEQYF	TGTGCCAGCAGCATTATCGGGACTAGCGGACTCTACGAGCAGTACTTC
TRBV28	TRBJ2-1	TRBD2	-	CASSLLAGGSYNEQFF	TGTGCCAGCAGTTTACTAGCGGGAGGGTCCTACAATGAGCAGTTCTTC
TRBV14	TRBJ2-7	-	-	CASSQAELRVLSYEQYF	TGTGCCAGCAGCCAAGCAGAGTTGCGGGTCCTCTCCTACGAGCAGTACTTC
TRBV5-1	TRBJ2-1	TRBD2	-	CASCPSSGVYNEQFF	TGCGCCAGCTGCCCTTCTAGCGGGGTTTACAATGAGCAGTTCTTC
TRBV19	TRBJ2-7	TRBD1	-	CASSIGSQGARYEQYF	TGTGCCAGTAGTATAGGTTCACAGGGGGCAAGATACGAGCAGTACTTC
TRBV19	TRBJ2-7	TRBD1	-	CASRDRDEQYF	TGTGCCAGTAGGGACAGGGACGAGCAGTACTTC
TRBV6-1	TRBJ2-1	TRBD1	-	CASSEGGQANEQFF	TGTGCCAGCAGTGAAGGTGGACAGGCCAATGAGCAGTTCTTC
TRBV19	TRBJ1-5	-	-	CASTASGSISPQHF	TGTGCCAGTACTGCATCAGGGTCAATCAGCCCCCAGCATTTT
TRBV18	TRBJ2-3	TRBD2	-	CASSPPSGMLAGGSTDTQYF	TGTGCCAGCTCACCACCTTCAGGGATGCTAGCGGGAGGTAGCACAGATACGCAGTATTTT
TRBV28	TRBJ1-1	TRBD1	few	CASRVRGYTEAFF	TGTGCCAGCAGGGTCAGGGGGTACACTGAAGCTTTCTTT
TRBV27	TRBJ2-7	-	-	CASSFQGGPRHEQYF	TGTGCCAGCAGTTTCCAAGGGGGACCACGGCACGAGCAGTACTTC
TRBV14	TRBJ2-3	-	-	CASSQWAIADTQYF	TGTGCCAGCAGCCAATGGGCAATCGCAGATACGCAGTATTTT
TRBV5-8	TRBJ1-4	-	-	CASSLYAGHRGLIEKLFF	TGTGCCAGCAGCTTGTATGCAGGGCATCGCGGTTTGATAGAAAAACTGTTTTTT
TRBV7-9	TRBJ2-1	TRBD2	-	CASSLAKMKPGLDPNEQFF	TGTGCCAGCAGCTTAGCGAAAATGAAACCGGGACTAGACCCGAATGAGCAGTTCTTC
TRBV19	TRBJ2-7	-	-	CASSVLRDTGHYEQYF	TGTGCCAGTAGTGTGCTCCGGGATACGGGTCACTACGAGCAGTACTTC
TRBV11-3	TRBJ2-3	-	-	CASSYGRGTDTQYF	TGTGCCAGCAGCTATGGCCGGGGCACAGATACGCAGTATTTT
TRBV4-1	TRBJ1-2	-	-	CASSQTMDRSHYGYTF	TGCGCCAGCAGCCAAACCATGGACAGATCTCACTATGGCTACACCTTC
TRBV7-7	TRBJ2-5	-	-	CASSLVPRETQYF	TGTGCTAGCAGCTTAGTGCCCAGAGAGACCCAGTACTTC
TRBV11-2	TRBJ1-2	TRBD1	-	CASSTERRQGGGYTF	TGTGCCAGCAGCACAGAACGTCGACAGGGGGGGGGCTACACCTTC
TRBV7-3	TRBJ2-1	TRBD2	once	CASSLKRLAVSSYNEQFF	TGTGCCAGCAGCTTAAAGCGGCTAGCGGTTAGCTCCTACAATGAGCAGTTCTTC
TRBV19	TRBJ1-5	-	-	CASSIRRQRNQPQHF	TGTGCCAGTAGTATCAGGAGACAGAGAAATCAGCCCCAGCATTTT
TRBV5-1	TRBJ2-3	-	-	CASSLQEADTQYF	TGCGCCAGCAGCCTTCAAGAGGCAGATACGCAGTATTTT
TRBV5-6	TRBJ2-7	-	-	CASSTRVLAPSYEQYF	TGTGCCAGCAGCACCCGGGTGCTAGCGCCGTCCTACGAGCAGTACTTC
TRBV25-1	TRBJ2-5	TRBD2	-	CASSDRLAGLETQYF	TGTGCCAGCAGTGATCGACTAGCGGGATTGGAGACCCAGTACTTC
TRBV7-2	TRBJ2-1	TRBD2	-	CASSLAGGDEQFF	TGTGCCAGCAGCTTAGCCGGGGGGGATGAGCAGTTCTTC
TRBV19	TRBJ2-7	-	-	CASSIGTGSYEQYF	TGTGCCAGTAGTATCGGAACAGGCAGCTACGAGCAGTACTTC
TRBV19	TRBJ2-2	-	-	CASSNSRPNTGELFF	TGTGCCAGTAGCAACAGTAGACCGAACACCGGGGAGCTGTTTTTT
TRBV5-1	TRBJ2-1	-	-	CASSPRTASNSYNEQFF	TGCGCCAGCAGCCCCCGGACAGCTTCAAACTCCTACAATGAGCAGTTCTTC
TRBV9	TRBJ2-7	-	-	CASSVGTQAYEQYF	TGTGCCAGCAGCGTGGGGACACAGGCCTACGAGCAGTACTTC
TRBV28	TRBJ2-7	-	once	CASSLGRYEQYF	TGTGCCAGCAGCTTGGGGAGGTACGAGCAGTACTTC
TRBV11-2	TRBJ2-3	TRBD2	once	CASSLDPSGHLTDTQYF	TGTGCCAGCAGCTTAGACCCTAGCGGGCACCTAACAGATACGCAGTATTTT
TRBV4-3	TRBJ2-7	-	-	CASSHYASGTGNYEQYF	TGCGCCAGCAGCCACTATGCTTCCGGGACTGGGAACTACGAGCAGTACTTC
TRBV6-5	TRBJ1-1	-	-	CASSRQENTEAFF	TGTGCCAGCAGTCGGCAGGAGAACACTGAAGCTTTCTTT
TRBV28	TRBJ1-1	-	-	CASSSDQGNAEAFF	TGTGCCAGCAGTTCGGACCAGGGAAACGCTGAAGCTTTCTTT
TRBV15	TRBJ1-4	TRBD1	-	CATSRDRGTGVAKLFF	TGTGCCACCAGCAGAGATCGTGGGACAGGCGTCGCGAAACTGTTTTTT
TRBV29-1	TRBJ1-4	-	-	CSVASTRTGNEKLFF	TGCAGCGTCGCCTCGACGAGAACGGGGAATGAAAAACTGTTTTTT
TRBV29-1	TRBJ1-2	-	-	CSVTQVQLDGYTF	TGCAGCGTGACACAGGTTCAACTCGATGGCTACACCTTC
TRBV29-1	TRBJ2-7	TRBD2	-	CSVILAGEYEQYF	TGCAGCGTCATACTAGCGGGGGAGTACGAGCAGTACTTC
TRBV6-5	TRBJ2-2	-	-	CASSLGDTGELFF	TGTGCCAGCAGTTTAGGGGACACCGGGGAGCTGTTTTTT
TRBV9	TRBJ1-4	-	once	CASSAGTATNEKLFF	TGTGCCAGCAGCGCCGGGACTGCAACTAATGAAAAACTGTTTTTT
TRBV5-1	TRBJ2-2	TRBD1	-	CASSLQGDTGELFF	TGCGCCAGCAGCTTACAGGGGGACACCGGGGAGCTGTTTTTT
TRBV28	TRBJ2-3	TRBD1	-	CASSHPDRETDTQYF	TGTGCCAGCAGCCACCCCGACAGGGAGACAGATACGCAGTATTTT
TRBV7-3	TRBJ2-1	TRBD2	-	CASRTSPAGDNEQFF	TGTGCCAGCAGAACTTCCCCAGCGGGGGACAATGAGCAGTTCTTC
TRBV4-2	TRBJ2-4	-	-	CASSQIGGGPVSNIQYF	TGTGCCAGCAGCCAAATAGGAGGAGGACCTGTCAGTAACATTCAGTACTTC
TRBV18	TRBJ1-1	-	-	CASSPRGDTEAFF	TGTGCCAGCTCACCACGGGGGGACACTGAAGCTTTCTTT
TRBV5-4	TRBJ2-7	TRBD1	-	CASSYPGQGGEQYF	TGTGCCAGCAGCTATCCGGGACAGGGGGGTGAGCAGTACTTC
TRBV15	TRBJ1-5	-	-	CATAGNSNQPQHF	TGTGCCACCGCGGGGAATAGCAATCAGCCCCAGCATTTT
TRBV27	TRBJ1-4	TRBD1	-	CASSSWKTQDRGEKLFF	TGTGCCAGCAGTTCCTGGAAAACTCAGGACAGGGGTGAAAAACTGTTTTTT
TRBV5-1	TRBJ2-2	-	-	CASRSELNTGELFF	TGCGCCAGCAGATCGGAACTAAACACCGGGGAGCTGTTTTTT
TRBV28	TRBJ2-3	-	-	CASSLFGRWGPSTDTQYF	TGTGCCAGCAGTTTATTCGGCAGGTGGGGGCCTAGCACAGATACGCAGTATTTT
TRBV18	TRBJ1-4	TRBD1	-	CASSPVPRGTDKLFF	TGTGCCAGCTCACCAGTCCCCAGGGGGACCGATAAACTGTTTTTT
TRBV29-1	TRBJ1-1	TRBD1	-	CSARGTAEAFF	TGCAGCGCTCGAGGGACAGCTGAAGCTTTCTTT
TRBV5-1	TRBJ2-1	-	-	CASSLVPGGVSTTYNEQFF	TGCGCCAGCAGCCTGGTCCCGGGGGGCGTAAGCACCACCTACAATGAGCAGTTCTTC
TRBV14	TRBJ2-1	TRBD1	-	CASSLDRGFNEQFF	TGTGCCAGCAGCCTAGACAGGGGGTTCAATGAGCAGTTCTTC